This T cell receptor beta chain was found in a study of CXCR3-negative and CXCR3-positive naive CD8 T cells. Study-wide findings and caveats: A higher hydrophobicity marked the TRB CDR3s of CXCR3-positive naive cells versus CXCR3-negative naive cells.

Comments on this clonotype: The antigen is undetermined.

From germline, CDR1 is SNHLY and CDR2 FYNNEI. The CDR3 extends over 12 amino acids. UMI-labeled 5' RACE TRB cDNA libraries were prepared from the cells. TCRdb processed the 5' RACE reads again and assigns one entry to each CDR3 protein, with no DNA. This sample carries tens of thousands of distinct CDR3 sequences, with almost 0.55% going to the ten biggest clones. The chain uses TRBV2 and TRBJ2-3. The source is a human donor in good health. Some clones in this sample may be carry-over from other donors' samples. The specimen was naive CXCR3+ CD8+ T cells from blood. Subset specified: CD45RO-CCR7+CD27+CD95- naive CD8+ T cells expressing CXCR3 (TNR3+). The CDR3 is CASIGSTDTQYF.